Following are 28 T cell receptor beta chains from one sample sequenced in a study of monozygotic twins with inflammatory bowel disease. For each CDR3 protein, TCRdb gives one entry from its re-call of the 5' RACE reads, without DNA. The table lists hundreds of thousands of distinct CDR3 sequences, with roughly 5.2% in the top ten. The sequencing input was blood. These receptors came from a human donor with ulcerative colitis or Crohn's disease, or a healthy co-twin of an affected twin (not recorded which).

This chain connects TRBV5-1 to TRBJ1-6; as DNA is missing, the TRBD1 call by TCRdb cannot be tested. Germline V gene sequence: CDR1 SGHRS, CDR2 YFSETQ. The CDR3 covers 14 residues. CDR3 in amino acids: CASSSEFRGAPLHF.

The V gene is TRBV5-1, the J gene TRBJ2-1; TCRdb returns TRBD2, unconfirmable since there is no DNA. This CDR3 contains 15 residues. CDR1 is SGHRS, CDR2 YFSETQ, per germline. CDR3 loop: CASSLPLARMNEQFF.

This chain links TRBV13 with TRBJ2-2; lacking DNA, the TRBD2 call made by TCRdb goes unchecked. CDR3 length: 17 amino acids. Germline loops: CDR1 PRHDT, CDR2 FYEKMQ (reference sequence). The CDR3 protein is CASSDPRPRVRAGELFF.

J is TRBJ2-3 and V is TRBV5-1; the D call of TRBD1 rests on TCRdb alone, since no DNA is present to check it. Germline V CDR1 and CDR2: SGHRS, YFSETQ. The CDR3 totals 16 residues. The CDR3 spells CASSPPRESPADTQYF.

This chain connects TRBV5-1 to TRBJ2-7; TCRdb indicates TRBD1, and absent DNA this call remains unverified. In germline, CDR1 is SGHRS, CDR2 YFSETQ. This CDR3 has 14 residues. CDR3 protein: CASSFGDGAYEQYF.

The V and J genes are TRBV7-2 and TRBJ1-3; TCRdb returns TRBD1, unconfirmable since there is no DNA. Looked up from germline, CDR1 is SGHTA and CDR2 is FQGNSA. The CDR3 loop spans 15 amino acids. The CDR3 loop is CASSNQQGSGNTIYF.

V is TRBV30 and J is TRBJ2-2; TCRdb designates TRBD1, a call that cannot be tested without DNA. The CDR3 spans 14 residues. The germline gives CDR1 GTSNPN, CDR2 SVGIG (reference sequence). The CDR3 loop is CAWSKTGAPGELFF.

V gene TRBV5-1 combines with J gene TRBJ2-7; TCRdb outputs TRBD1, but without DNA this stays unchecked. CDR3 length equals 14 residues. From germline, CDR1 is SGHRS and CDR2 YFSETQ. CDR3 in amino acids: CASRSGTSSYEQYF.

The chain uses TRBV7-9 and TRBJ2-3; TCRdb selects TRBD1, and the lack of DNA leaves this call unchecked. This CDR3 spans 14 amino acids. Germline V gene sequence: CDR1 SEHNR, CDR2 FQNEAQ (reference sequence). The chain's CDR3 is CASSPGGITDTQYF.

V gene TRBV7-9 combines with J gene TRBJ2-7. This CDR3 has 12 residues. CDR1 and CDR2 from the germline V gene are SEHNR and FQNEAQ (reference sequence). CDR3 protein: CASTQRTYEQYF.

The chain is built from TRBV18 and TRBJ2-1. Germline V gives CDR1 KGHSH, CDR2 LQKENI. This CDR3 has 14 residues. CDR3 loop: CASSPRGSYNEQFF.

The V and J genes are TRBV19 and TRBJ2-2; TCRdb lists TRBD2, though no DNA is available to test this call. CDR3 size: 15 residues. Per germline, CDR1 LNHDA and CDR2 SQIVND (reference sequence). CDR3 sequence reads: CASRHHGLDTGELFF.

The CDR3 sequence: CASSIDLRGTASYNEQFF. This sequence joins TRBV19 and TRBJ2-1; as DNA is missing, the TRBD2 call by TCRdb cannot be tested. This CDR3 is 18 amino acids long. In germline, CDR1 is LNHDA, CDR2 SQIVND (reference sequence).

The chain uses TRBV3-1 and TRBJ1-1; the D call of TRBD1 rests on TCRdb alone, since no DNA is present to check it. Germline lookup yields CDR1 LGHDT and CDR2 YNNKEL (reference sequence). The CDR3 runs 14 residues. The CDR3 spells CASSSRTAKGEAFF. Full variable domain (remainder filled in from reference TRBV3-1 and TRBJ1-1): DTAVSQTPKYLVTQMGNDKSIKCEQNLGHDTMYWYKQDSKKFLKIMFSYNNKELIINETVPNRFSPKSPDKAHLNLHINSLELGDSAVYFCASSSRTAKGEAFFGQGTRLTVV.

The chain joins TRBV7-6 to TRBJ1-2; TCRdb's D call, TRBD1, is unchecked because there is no DNA. Germline CDR1 SGHVS, CDR2 FNYEAQ. The CDR3 has 15 residues. CDR3 sequence reads: CASSLGADRNYGYTF.

The chain is built from TRBV5-1 and TRBJ2-3; as DNA is missing, the TRBD2 call by TCRdb cannot be tested. The CDR3 is 16 amino acids. Germline V CDR1 and CDR2: SGHRS, YFSETQ. The CDR3 is CASSLVDGSLRDTQYF.

This chain connects TRBV7-8 to TRBJ1-2; TCRdb designates TRBD1, a call that cannot be tested without DNA. The CDR3 extends over 14 amino acids. Per the germline V gene, CDR1 is SGHVS and CDR2 is FQNEAQ. This CDR3 is CASSLFEGNYGYTF.

CDR3 sequence: CASSSSSGRTEQFF. This rearrangement joins TRBV27 to TRBJ2-1; as DNA is missing, the TRBD2 call by TCRdb cannot be tested. Germline assignment: CDR1 MNHEY and CDR2 SMNVEV (reference sequence). This CDR3 region has 14 residues.

The chain employs TRBV28 and TRBJ2-7; TCRdb calls TRBD1, which cannot be checked without DNA. The CDR3 consists of 15 residues. Germline assignment: CDR1 MDHEN and CDR2 SYDVKM. The CDR3 loop is CASSSTDRAVGKQYF.

This chain connects TRBV28 to TRBJ1-5; lacking DNA, the TRBD1 call made by TCRdb goes unchecked. This CDR3 spans 14 amino acids. Germline V gene data show CDR1 as MDHEN and CDR2 as SYDVKM. CDR3 residues: CASIPDRINQPQHF. The entire variable domain, with the rest obtained from reference TRBV28 and TRBJ1-5, is as follows: DVKVTQSSRYLVKRTGEKVFLECVQDMDHENMFWYRQDPGLGLRLIYFSYDVKMKEKGDIPEGYSVSREKKERFSLILESASTNQTSMYLCASIPDRINQPQHFGDGTRLSIL.

The V and J genes are TRBV4-3 and TRBJ2-7; with no DNA, the TCRdb D assignment of TRBD1 cannot be verified. Germline lookup yields CDR1 LGHNA and CDR2 YSLEER. This CDR3 is built from 14 residues. CDR3 region: CASSQEIAAREQYF.

The chain carries TRBV20-1 and TRBJ1-4; the D gene TCRdb calls, TRBD1, cannot be checked with no DNA. The CDR3 length is 15 residues. Germline CDR1 and CDR2: DFQATT and SNEGSKA (reference sequence). The CDR3 protein is CSARVTGAYNEKLFF.

This chain links TRBV6-1 with TRBJ2-2; the D call of TRBD1 rests on TCRdb alone, since no DNA is present to check it. The CDR3 totals 13 residues. Germline loops: CDR1 MNHNS, CDR2 SASEGT. The CDR3 sequence: CATTGQYTGELFF.

The chain has TRBV12-3 or TRBV12-4 and TRBJ2-2; TCRdb's D gene call, TRBD2, goes unchecked for lack of DNA. This CDR3 spans 14 amino acids. This CDR3 reads CASSDYGGNGELFF.

The chain combines TRBV30 with TRBJ1-2. There are 11 residues in the CDR3. Germline-derived CDR1 and CDR2 are GTSNPN and SVGIG (reference sequence). The CDR3 sequence is CAWTVHYGYTF.

This sequence joins TRBV7-2 and TRBJ2-5; without DNA, the TCRdb call of TRBD1 cannot be checked. This CDR3 region has 16 residues. Germline lookup yields CDR1 SGHTA and CDR2 FQGNSA. The CDR3 spells CASSSHGTGLGETQYF.

V is TRBV5-6 and J is TRBJ1-5; the D call from TCRdb, TRBD1, cannot be confirmed without DNA. The CDR3 contains 14 residues. CDR1 is SGHDT and CDR2 is YYEEEE in the germline V gene. The CDR3 reads CASRRQYSNQPQHF.

V usage is TRBV10-2 and J usage is TRBJ1-5. CDR3 length: 16 residues. Germline V gene data show CDR1 as WSHSY and CDR2 as SAAADI. The CDR3 loop is CASSDNWGKSNQPQHF.